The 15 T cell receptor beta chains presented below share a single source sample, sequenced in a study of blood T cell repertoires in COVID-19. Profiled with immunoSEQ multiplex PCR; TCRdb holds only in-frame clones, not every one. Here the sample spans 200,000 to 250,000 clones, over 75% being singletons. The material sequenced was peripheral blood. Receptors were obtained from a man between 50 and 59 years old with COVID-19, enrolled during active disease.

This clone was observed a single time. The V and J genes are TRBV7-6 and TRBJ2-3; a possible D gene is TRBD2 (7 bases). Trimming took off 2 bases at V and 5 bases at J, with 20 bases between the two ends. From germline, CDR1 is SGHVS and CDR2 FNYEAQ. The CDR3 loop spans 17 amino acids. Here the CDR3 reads CASSLLVPGGHGDTQYF. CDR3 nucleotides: TGTGCCAGCAGCTTATTAGTACCGGGGGGCCATGGAGATACGCAGTATTTT.

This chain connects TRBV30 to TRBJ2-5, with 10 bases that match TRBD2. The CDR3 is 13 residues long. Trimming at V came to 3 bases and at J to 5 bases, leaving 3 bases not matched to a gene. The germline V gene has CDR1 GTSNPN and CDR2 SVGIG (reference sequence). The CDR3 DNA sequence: TGTGCCTGGAGCGGGGGACTAGCGGAGACCCAGTACTTC. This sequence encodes CAWSGGLAETQYF.

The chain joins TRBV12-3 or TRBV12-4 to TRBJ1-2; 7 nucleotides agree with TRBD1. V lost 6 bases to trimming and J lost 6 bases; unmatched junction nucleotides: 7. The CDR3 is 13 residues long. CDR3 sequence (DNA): TGTGCCAGCAGAACCGGGACAGATGATGGCTACACCTTC. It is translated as CASRTGTDDGYTF.

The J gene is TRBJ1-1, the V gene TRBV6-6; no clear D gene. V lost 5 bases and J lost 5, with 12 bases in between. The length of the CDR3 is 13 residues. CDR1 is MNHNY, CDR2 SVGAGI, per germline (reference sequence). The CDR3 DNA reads TGTGCCAGCAGTCCCGGGGAGCCGACTGAAGCTTTCTTT. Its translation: CASSPGEPTEAFF.

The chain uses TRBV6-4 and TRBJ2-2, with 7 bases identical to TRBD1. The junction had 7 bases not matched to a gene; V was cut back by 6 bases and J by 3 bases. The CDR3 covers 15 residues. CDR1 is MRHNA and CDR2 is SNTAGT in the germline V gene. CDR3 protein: CASRPRDSDTGELFF. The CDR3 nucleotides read TGTGCCAGCAGACCCCGGGACAGCGACACCGGGGAGCTGTTTTTT.

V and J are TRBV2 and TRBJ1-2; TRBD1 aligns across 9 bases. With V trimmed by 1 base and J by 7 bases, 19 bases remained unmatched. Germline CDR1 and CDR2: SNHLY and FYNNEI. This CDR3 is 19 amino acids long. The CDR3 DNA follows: TGTGCCAGCAGTGAAGGCTTGAAAGCTCGATCCGGGACAGGGTCTGGCTACACCTTC. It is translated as CASSEGLKARSGTGSGYTF.

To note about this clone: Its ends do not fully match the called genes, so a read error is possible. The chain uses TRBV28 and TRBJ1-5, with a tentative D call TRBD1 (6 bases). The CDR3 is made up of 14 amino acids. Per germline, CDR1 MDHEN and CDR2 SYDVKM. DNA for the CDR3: TGTGCCAGCAGTATATGGACAGAGAATCAGCCCCAGCATTTT. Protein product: CASSIWTENQPQHF.

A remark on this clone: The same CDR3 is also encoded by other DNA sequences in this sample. CDR3 in amino acids: CASSYSGQSNQPQHF. CDR3 in DNA: TGTGCCAGCAGTTACTCCGGACAGAGCAATCAGCCCCAGCATTTT. The chain couples TRBV6-5 to TRBJ1-5, with D possibly TRBD1 on 6 matching bases. This CDR3 comprises 15 residues. Trimming took off 0 bases at V and 1 base at J, with 7 bases between the two ends. Germline V CDR1 and CDR2: MNHEY, SVGAGI.

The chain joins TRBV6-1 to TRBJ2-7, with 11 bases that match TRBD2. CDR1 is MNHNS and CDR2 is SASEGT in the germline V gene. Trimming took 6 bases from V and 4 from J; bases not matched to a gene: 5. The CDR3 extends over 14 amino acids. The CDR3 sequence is CASSVGLAEYEQYF. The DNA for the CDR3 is TGTGCCAGCAGCGTGGGACTAGCGGAGTACGAGCAGTACTTC.

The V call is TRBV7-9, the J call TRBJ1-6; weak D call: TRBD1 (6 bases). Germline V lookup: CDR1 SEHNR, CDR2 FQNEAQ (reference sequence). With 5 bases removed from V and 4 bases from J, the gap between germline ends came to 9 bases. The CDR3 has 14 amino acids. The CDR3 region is CASSRDTYNSPLHF. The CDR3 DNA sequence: TGTGCCAGCAGCCGGGACACATATAATTCACCCCTCCACTTT.

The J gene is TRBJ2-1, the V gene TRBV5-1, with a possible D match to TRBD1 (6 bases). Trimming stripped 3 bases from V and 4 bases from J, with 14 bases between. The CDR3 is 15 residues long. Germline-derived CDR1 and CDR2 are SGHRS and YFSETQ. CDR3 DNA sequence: TGCGCCAGCAGCTGGACAGCTCCCCCGTACAATGAGCAGTTCTTC. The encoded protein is CASSWTAPPYNEQFF.

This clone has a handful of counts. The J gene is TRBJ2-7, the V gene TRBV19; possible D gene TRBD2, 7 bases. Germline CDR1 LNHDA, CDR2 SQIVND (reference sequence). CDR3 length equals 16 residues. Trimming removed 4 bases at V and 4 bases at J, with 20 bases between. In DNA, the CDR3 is TGTGCCAGTAGTAAAGGGACAAGCCGGGGAGGGTACGAGCAGTACTTC. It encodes CASSKGTSRGGYEQYF.

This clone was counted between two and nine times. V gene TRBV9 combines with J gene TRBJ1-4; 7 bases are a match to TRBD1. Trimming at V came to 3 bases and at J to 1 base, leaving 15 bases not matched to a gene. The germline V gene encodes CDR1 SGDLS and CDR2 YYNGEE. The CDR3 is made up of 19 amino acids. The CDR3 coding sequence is TGTGCCAGCAGCGCCCCAAAAGGGGGCAGGGACAGAACTAATGAAAAACTGTTTTTT. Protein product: CASSAPKGGRDRTNEKLFF.

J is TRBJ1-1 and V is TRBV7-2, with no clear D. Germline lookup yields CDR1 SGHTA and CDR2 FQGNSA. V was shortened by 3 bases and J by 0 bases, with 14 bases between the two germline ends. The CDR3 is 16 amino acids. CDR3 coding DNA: TGTGCCAGCAGCTTCCCACGACGGGGATTGAACACTGAAGCTTTCTTT. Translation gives CASSFPRRGLNTEAFF.

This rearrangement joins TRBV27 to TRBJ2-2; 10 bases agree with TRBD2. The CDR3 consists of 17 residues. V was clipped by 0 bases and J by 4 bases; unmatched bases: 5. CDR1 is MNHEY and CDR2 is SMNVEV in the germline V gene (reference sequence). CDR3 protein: CASSLSPLAGATGELFF. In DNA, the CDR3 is TGTGCCAGCAGTTTATCTCCCCTAGCGGGAGCCACCGGGGAGCTGTTTTTT.